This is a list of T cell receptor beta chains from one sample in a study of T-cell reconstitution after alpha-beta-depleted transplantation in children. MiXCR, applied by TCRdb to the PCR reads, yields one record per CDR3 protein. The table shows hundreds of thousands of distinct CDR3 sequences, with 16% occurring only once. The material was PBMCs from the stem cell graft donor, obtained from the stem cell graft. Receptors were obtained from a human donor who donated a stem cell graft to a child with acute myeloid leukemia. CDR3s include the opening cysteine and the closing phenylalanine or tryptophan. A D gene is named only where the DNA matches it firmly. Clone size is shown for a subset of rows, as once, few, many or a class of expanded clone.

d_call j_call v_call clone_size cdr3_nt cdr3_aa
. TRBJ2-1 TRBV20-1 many TGCAGTGCTAGAGTTGTCGGATACAATGAGCAGTTCTTC CSARVVGYNEQFF
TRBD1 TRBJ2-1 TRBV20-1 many TGCAGTGCTAGAGGTCCCGGGACAGATGGTGGGCATGAGCAGTTCTTC CSARGPGTDGGHEQFF
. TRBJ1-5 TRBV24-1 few TGTGCCACCAGTGATGGAGACAGCTATCAGCCCCAGCATTTT CATSDGDSYQPQHF
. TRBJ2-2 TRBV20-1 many TGCAGTGCTAGTCCCAGGGACGGGGACACCGGGGAGCTGTTTTTT CSASPRDGDTGELFF
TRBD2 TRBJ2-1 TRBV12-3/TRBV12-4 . TGTGCCAGCAGGCTCGGGAGGGGGAAATTCTTC CASRLGRGKFF
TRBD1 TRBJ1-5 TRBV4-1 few TGCGCCAGCAGCCAGACCGGGACAGGGAATCAGCCCCAGCATTTT CASSQTGTGNQPQHF
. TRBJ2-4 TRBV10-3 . TGTGCCACACTTGAAATAGCCAAAAACATTCAGTACTTC CATLEIAKNIQYF
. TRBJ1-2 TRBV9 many TGTGCCAGCAGCGTACCTAAGGACGGAGCTAACTATGGCTACACCTTC CASSVPKDGANYGYTF
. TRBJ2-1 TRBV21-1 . TGTGCCAGCAGCCCTCCTCGAATCAGGGAGGGTAATGAGCAGTTCTTC CASSPPRIREGNEQFF
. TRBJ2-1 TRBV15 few TGTGCCACCAGCAGGGCCTTCGACAATGAGCAGTTCTTC CATSRAFDNEQFF
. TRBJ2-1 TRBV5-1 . TGCGCCAGCTGCTCCGGACAGTCCTACAATGAGCAGTTCTTC CASCSGQSYNEQFF
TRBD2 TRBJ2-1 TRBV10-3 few TGTGCCATCAGCACTACTAGCGGGGGTGGCAATGAGCAGTTCTTC CAISTTSGGGNEQFF
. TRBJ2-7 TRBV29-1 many TGCAGCGTTGAGGGGGGCAACTCCTACGAGCAGTACTTC CSVEGGNSYEQYF
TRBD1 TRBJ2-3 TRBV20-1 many TGCAGTGCTAGAACACCACAGGGGCGAAGCACAGATACGCAGTATTTT CSARTPQGRSTDTQYF
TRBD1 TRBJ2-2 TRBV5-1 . TGCGCCAGCAGCTTGGGAAGGACAGGACACATGAACACCGGGGAGCTGTTTTTT CASSLGRTGHMNTGELFF
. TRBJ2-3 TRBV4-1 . TGCGCCAGCAGCCAAGATCGAGACGGTACGCAGTATTTT CASSQDRDGTQYF
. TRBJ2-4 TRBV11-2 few TGTGCCAGCAGCTTGGTAGGATTAGCCAAAAACATTCAGTACTTC CASSLVGLAKNIQYF
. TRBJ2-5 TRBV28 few TGTGCCAGCAGTCCCCGGTGGGGGACGATCCAAGAGACCCAGTACTTC CASSPRWGTIQETQYF
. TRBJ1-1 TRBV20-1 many TGCAGTGCTAGAGTACTAGGGTCCTTGAACACTGAAGCTTTCTTT CSARVLGSLNTEAFF
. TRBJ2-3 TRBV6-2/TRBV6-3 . TGTGCCAGCAGTTCGGTCGACAGGAGTGGGGGCACAGATACGCAGTATTTT CASSSVDRSGGTDTQYF
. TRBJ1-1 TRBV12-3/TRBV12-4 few TGTGCCAGCAGCCCTGGAGACAGAGGGGCTTTCTTT CASSPGDRGAFF
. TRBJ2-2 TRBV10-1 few TGCGCCAGCAGTGAGTGGGGATTGAACACCGGGGAGCTGTTTTTT CASSEWGLNTGELFF
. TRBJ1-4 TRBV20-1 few TGCAGTGCTAGTCGCGGGGTTAATGAAAAACTGTTTTTT CSASRGVNEKLFF
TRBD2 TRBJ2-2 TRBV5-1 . TGCGCCAGCAGCGAAAGACTAGCGGGGACGAACACCGGGGAGCTGTTTTTT CASSERLAGTNTGELFF
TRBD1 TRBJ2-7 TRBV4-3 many TGCGCCAGCAGCGCCCATCCGGGACAGGGTAACGAGCAGTACTTC CASSAHPGQGNEQYF
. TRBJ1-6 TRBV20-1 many TGCAGTGCTAGAGGGACCGGGCGGTCACCCCTCCACTTT CSARGTGRSPLHF
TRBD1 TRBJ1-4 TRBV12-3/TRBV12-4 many TGTGCCAGCAGATTTCGACAGGGAGGTGAAAAACTGTTTTTT CASRFRQGGEKLFF
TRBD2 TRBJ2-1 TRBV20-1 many TGCAGTGCTAGAGTACCGGGACTAGCGAGCAATGAGCAGTTCTTC CSARVPGLASNEQFF
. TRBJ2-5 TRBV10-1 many TGCGCCAGCAGTGAGACCCGACAAGCGGAGACCCAGTACTTC CASSETRQAETQYF
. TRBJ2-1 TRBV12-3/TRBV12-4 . TGTGCCAGCAGTTGGGATCCCGAGGATGAGCAGTTCTTC CASSWDPEDEQFF
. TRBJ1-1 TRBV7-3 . TGTGCCAGCAGCGACGAAGGAGCTGAAGCTTTCTTT CASSDEGAEAFF
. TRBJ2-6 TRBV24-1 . TGTGCCACCAGTCTTGGGGCCAACGTCCTGACTTTC CATSLGANVLTF
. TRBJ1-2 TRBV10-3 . TGTGCCATCAGTGAATCGACGACCTTCCTCTATGGCTACACCTTC CAISESTTFLYGYTF
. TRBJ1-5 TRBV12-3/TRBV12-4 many TGTGCCAGCAGTGAACAGGACTGGAATCAGCCCCAGCATTTT CASSEQDWNQPQHF